This T cell receptor beta chain was retrieved from a study of shared clonotypes between healthy human individuals. Regarding the study as a whole: Naive CD4 clonotypes were shared across a handful of donors at about 5.3%. Among the subsets, naive ones generally showed larger estimated richness than memory ones.

Naive CD4+ cells were CD45RA-selected; the remaining cells were memory. V dropped 1 base and J dropped 5 bases, with 7 bases sitting between them. The CDR3 runs to 13 residues. Germline lookup yields CDR1 SGHAT and CDR2 FQNNGV. Clones were sequenced by immunoSEQ multiplex PCR, and TCRdb holds only the in-frame ones, with some missing. The sample yields around 1.5 million clones, 98% seen once. Remarks on this clone: Its antigen is not identified. Other DNA sequences from this sample encode an identical CDR3 as well.

The sequenced material came from naive CD4+ T cells sorted from blood. Subset denoted: CD45RA+ positively selected. The TCR originated in a man aged 30-40 years in good health. The chain couples TRBV11-2 to TRBJ2-3; D remains unclear. DNA of the CDR3: TGTGCCAGCAGCTTAGTAGTTCGAGATACGCAGTATTTT. This gives the protein CASSLVVRDTQYF.